This TCR beta chain was documented in a study of CD8 T cells in ankylosing spondylitis (dated by TCRdb to 2016 to 2017). Some background on the complete study: The study set out to find disease-linked TCR variants by profiling T cell receptor beta repertoires in ankylosing spondylitis patients and healthy donors. Peripheral blood was sampled, and synovial fluid was also collected from ankylosing spondylitis patients. In total, the full study cohort was made up of over a hundred healthy donors and 25 ankylosing spondylitis patients. What the research found in general, with its limitations: The disease-linked clones showed a CD8+ phenotype and occurred at relatively low frequencies in peripheral blood. Some motif variants had previously been reported in the synovial fluid and blood of reactive arthritis patients, which suggests shared mechanisms of disease initiation. The disease-linked clones were reported to be significantly enriched in matched synovial fluid samples from ankylosing spondylitis patients. A TCR beta motif made up of fewer than 10 highly homologous amino acid variants appeared to be characteristic of blood from ankylosing spondylitis patients.

This clonotype occurred a few times. What antigen it recognizes has not been identified. No qualities accompany the bases; no much larger clone lies one base away. CDR1 and CDR2 (SGHTA, FQGNSA) derive from the germline V gene. From the cysteine through the phenylalanine, the CDR3 covers 15 amino acids. The DNA shown is the 45-base CDR3, in frame from base 1. V loses 1 base of germline sequence and J loses 7 bases, and the interval between the two ends is 14 bases. Sequenced on an Illumina HiSeq 2500. Quantitative 5'-RACE with molecular barcodes was used to prepare TCR beta libraries. On the study's bioinformatics: A new computational method based on a probabilistic model of VDJ rearrangement was used to identify disease-linked TCR variants. TCRdb handled the public reads itself, with Q25 trimming in fastp and clone calling in MiXCR, and kept productive beta chains. Each entry is one CDR3 protein sequence, shown with its most common DNA and genes. These V and J calls derive from TCRdb rather than the authors' analysis. The sample profile shows approximately 500,000 distinct CDR3 sequences; roughly 13% of them were found once. The top ten hold approximately 6.2% of the sample.

The sequenced sample consisted of blood, either unsorted or a sorted T cell fraction (not recorded which). The receptor was isolated from a male donor with ankylosing spondylitis. The receptor chain draws on TRBV7-2 and TRBJ2-1; the D gene is possibly TRBD1 or TRBD2, with 5 bases matching each. The CDR3 region: CASSLGGTGRNEQFF. At the DNA level, the sequence is TGTGCCAGCAGCTTAGGGGGTACGGGGCGGAATGAGCAGTTCTTC.